The 28 T cell receptor beta chains below come from one sample, sequenced in a study of T cell changes during pregnancy in multiple sclerosis. Some clones are missing from TCRdb's copy, which holds only in-frame ones; the method was immunoSEQ multiplex PCR. Of approximately 110,000 clones listed, 92% are singletons. The starting material was peripheral blood, obtained in the third trimester of pregnancy. The receptors stem from a female donor with multiple sclerosis, enrolled in a pregnancy study.

On this clone: The junction and the germline gene differ at one end; a read error may be behind it. V usage is TRBV5-1 and J usage is TRBJ2-7; tentatively, D is TRBD1 (6 bases). CDR1 is SGHRS and CDR2 is YFSETQ in the germline V gene. This CDR3 is 16 amino acids long. CDR3 protein: CASSLDRLRGDYEQYF. CDR3 DNA sequence: TGCGCCAGCAGTTTGGACAGACTACGTGGGGATTACGAGCAGTACTTC.

J is TRBJ1-5 and V is TRBV28, with a tentative D call TRBD1 (6 bases). V dropped 5 bases and J dropped 0 bases, with 17 bases sitting between them. The CDR3 is 17 amino acids. Looked up from germline, CDR1 is MDHEN and CDR2 is SYDVKM. Here the CDR3 DNA reads TGTGCCAGCAGTCCCCCAAGGACAGCGTATAGCAATCAGCCCCAGCATTTT. Amino acids: CASSPPRTAYSNQPQHF.

This CDR3 reads CASSAGPREEPLHF. The DNA for the CDR3 is TGTGCCAGCAGCGCGGGACCTCGGGAGGAGCCCCTCCACTTT. This sequence joins TRBV9 and TRBJ1-6; D is perhaps TRBD1 (5 bases). The germline V gene encodes CDR1 SGDLS and CDR2 YYNGEE. V was clipped by 3 bases and J by 13 bases, with 17 bases between them. The CDR3 length is 14 residues.

The rearrangement joins TRBV10-3 to TRBJ1-1, with 7 bases aligning to TRBD1. CDR1 and CDR2 (germline): ENHRY, SYGVKD. Germline trimming cut 3 bases from V and 1 base from J; bases unmatched to any gene: 2. This CDR3 comprises 14 residues. In DNA form, the CDR3 reads TGTGCCATCAGTGAAGGGGGCCAGAACACTGAAGCTTTCTTT. It yields the protein CAISEGGQNTEAFF.

The chain has TRBV5-1 and TRBJ1-1, with 11 bases that match TRBD1. This CDR3 is 15 amino acids long. V trimming: 0 bases; J trimming: 4 bases; junction bases outside the gene matches: 2. Germline CDR1 reads SGHRS; CDR2 reads YFSETQ. The CDR3 region is CASSLDGTGGTEAFF. In DNA form, the CDR3 reads TGCGCCAGCAGCTTGGACGGGACAGGGGGCACTGAAGCTTTCTTT. Based on the CDR3 plus reference TRBV5-1 and TRBJ1-1, the full variable domain is KAGVTQTPRYLIKTRGQQVTLSCSPISGHRSVSWYQQTPGQGLQFLFEYFSETQRNKGNFPGRFSGRQFSNSRSEMNVSTLELGDSALYLCASSLDGTGGTEAFFGQGTRLTVV.

The rearrangement links TRBV4-2 to TRBJ1-3, with D unclear. The CDR3 length is 17 residues. The germline V gene has CDR1 LGHNA and CDR2 YNFKEQ. Trimming left V 4 bases short and J 0 bases short, with 16 bases between. This CDR3 reads CASSPPRDSFSGNTIYF. In DNA, the CDR3 is TGTGCCAGCAGCCCTCCGAGGGATTCGTTCTCTGGAAACACCATATATTTT.

The V and J genes are TRBV5-1 and TRBJ1-2, with 7 nucleotides matching TRBD1. With 3 bases clipped from V and 8 bases from J, the junction kept 7 bases outside the gene matches. Looked up from germline, CDR1 is SGHRS and CDR2 is YFSETQ. There are 13 residues in the CDR3. CDR3 nucleotides: TGCGCCAGCAGCTGGGGGACAGAGAGAGGCTACACCTTC. Protein product: CASSWGTERGYTF. Drawing the rest from reference TRBV5-1 and TRBJ1-2, the complete variable domain is KAGVTQTPRYLIKTRGQQVTLSCSPISGHRSVSWYQQTPGQGLQFLFEYFSETQRNKGNFPGRFSGRQFSNSRSEMNVSTLELGDSALYLCASSWGTERGYTFGSGTRLTVV.

The CDR3 DNA reads as TGTGCCAGCAGCGTACCTAGCGGGAGGACCGGGGAGCTGTTTTTT. Protein sequence: CASSVPSGRTGELFF. V usage is TRBV11-2 and J usage is TRBJ2-2; 11 bases are shared with TRBD2. Germline loops: CDR1 SGHAT, CDR2 FQNNGV. Trimming took 5 bases from V and 5 from J; bases not matched to a gene: 4. CDR3 length equals 15 residues.

V gene TRBV5-5 combines with J gene TRBJ1-6, with unresolved D. Germline V lookup: CDR1 SGHKS, CDR2 YYEKEE (reference sequence). The CDR3 totals 17 residues. Trimming cost V 0 bases and J 0 bases, with 10 bases left between them. The CDR3 reads CASSLVGRSSYNSPLHF. The CDR3 DNA reads TGTGCCAGCAGCTTGGTCGGCCGGAGCTCCTATAATTCACCCCTCCACTTT. Full variable domain (remainder filled in from reference TRBV5-5 and TRBJ1-6): DAGVTQSPTHLIKTRGQQVTLRCSPISGHKSVSWYQQVLGQGPQFIFQYYEKEERGRGNFPDRFSARQFPNYSSELNVNALLLGDSALYLCASSLVGRSSYNSPLHFGNGTRLTVT.

J is TRBJ1-5 and V is TRBV5-5; D possibly corresponds to TRBD1 (6 bases). The CDR3 length is 13 residues. CDR1 is SGHKS and CDR2 is YYEKEE in the germline V gene (reference sequence). V gave up 4 bases and J gave up 8 bases, with 13 bases separating them. DNA for the CDR3: TGTGCCAGCAGCAAAGGGGGTTTGGAGCCCCAGCATTTT. Its protein product is CASSKGGLEPQHF.

This clone was counted a single time. CDR3 residues: CSVGGDRGRIDGYTF. CDR3 sequence (DNA): TGCAGCGTTGGAGGGGACAGGGGGAGGATTGATGGCTACACCTTC. This chain uses TRBV29-1 with TRBJ1-2, with 11 bases fitting TRBD1. The CDR3 extends over 15 amino acids. Trimming took 4 bases from V and 6 from J; bases not matched to a gene: 10. Germline V lookup: CDR1 SQVTM, CDR2 ANQGSEA. Full variable domain (rest looked up from reference TRBV29-1 and TRBJ1-2): SAVISQKPSRDICQRGTSLTIQCQVDSQVTMMFWYRQQPGQSLTLIATANQGSEATYESGFVIDKFPISRPNLTFSTLTVSNMSPEDSSIYLCSVGGDRGRIDGYTFGSGTRLTVV.

This clone was seen a single time. The rearrangement uses TRBV28 and TRBJ2-7; 9 bases line up with TRBD1. Losses at the gene ends were 8 bases for V and 3 bases for J; bases not matched to a gene: 11. The germline CDR1 and CDR2 sequences are MDHEN and SYDVKM. This CDR3 comprises 15 residues. The CDR3 loop reads CASSAPGTGNYEQYF. In DNA, the CDR3 is TGTGCCAGCTCAGCCCCCGGGACAGGGAACTACGAGCAGTACTTC. Full variable domain (missing parts from reference TRBV28 and TRBJ2-7): DVKVTQSSRYLVKRTGEKVFLECVQDMDHENMFWYRQDPGLGLRLIYFSYDVKMKEKGDIPEGYSVSREKKERFSLILESASTNQTSMYLCASSAPGTGNYEQYFGPGTRLTVT.

The chain joins TRBV2 to TRBJ1-2; tentatively, D is TRBD1 (6 bases). Looked up from germline, CDR1 is SNHLY and CDR2 is FYNNEI. The CDR3 covers 15 residues. Trimming pared 1 base from V and 6 bases from J, leaving 15 bases between. DNA for the CDR3: TGTGCCAGCAGTGAAGAAAGGAGGCAGGGGAATGGCTACACCTTC. Amino acid sequence: CASSEERRQGNGYTF.

The chain carries TRBV11-2 and TRBJ2-5; TRBD2 might be the D (6 bases). The V gene's germline CDR1 is SGHAT and CDR2 FQNNGV. The CDR3 covers 13 residues. V lost 8 bases to trimming and J lost 4 bases, with 14 bases between them. This CDR3 is CASLYGSAETQYF. CDR3 DNA: TGTGCCAGCCTCTACGGGAGCGCAGAGACCCAGTACTTC.

The rearrangement joins TRBV7-2 to TRBJ1-5; perhaps TRBD1 as D (5 bases). The germline CDR1 and CDR2 sequences are SGHTA and FQGNSA. The length of the CDR3 is 13 residues. V lost 4 bases to trimming and J lost 10 bases, with 14 bases between them. The CDR3 region has the DNA TGTGCCAGCAGCTCGGACATCCTGATACCCCAGCATTTT. Its translation: CASSSDILIPQHF.

This sequence joins TRBV10-3 and TRBJ2-5; 14 positions agree with TRBD2. The CDR3 runs to 15 residues. Germline CDR1 is ENHRY and CDR2 is SYGVKD. V lost 4 bases and J lost 3; bases outside the gene matches: 1. CDR3 region: CAISGGLAGEETQYF. CDR3 nucleotides: TGTGCCATCAGTGGGGGACTAGCGGGGGAAGAGACCCAGTACTTC.

This CDR3 is CASSLGSGTGMIDTQYF. DNA for the CDR3: TGCGCCAGCAGCTTGGGATCCGGGACAGGGATGATAGATACGCAGTATTTT. The J gene is TRBJ2-3, the V gene TRBV5-1, with 9 positions matching TRBD1. This CDR3 has 17 residues. Trimming took 0 bases from V and 5 from J; bases not matched to a gene: 10. CDR1 and CDR2 from the germline V gene are SGHRS and YFSETQ. The full variable domain, rest sourced from reference TRBV5-1 and TRBJ2-3, is KAGVTQTPRYLIKTRGQQVTLSCSPISGHRSVSWYQQTPGQGLQFLFEYFSETQRNKGNFPGRFSGRQFSNSRSEMNVSTLELGDSALYLCASSLGSGTGMIDTQYFGPGTRLTVL.

This chain joins TRBV5-5 and TRBJ1-1, with TRBD1 matching 9 bases. Trimming cost V 2 bases and J 4 bases; bases outside gene matches: 3. The CDR3 runs to 14 residues. Per germline, CDR1 SGHKS and CDR2 YYEKEE (reference sequence). The CDR3 DNA is TGTGCCAGCAGCTTACAGGGGGCGACCACTGAAGCTTTCTTT. Its protein product is CASSLQGATTEAFF.

The V and J genes are TRBV30 and TRBJ1-1; weak D call: TRBD1 (5 bases). Germline V gene sequence: CDR1 GTSNPN, CDR2 SVGIG (reference sequence). The CDR3 length is 14 residues. V lost 1 base and J 1 base, leaving 10 bases between the germline ends. The CDR3 here is CAWSGRTPNTEAFF. DNA of the CDR3: TGTGCCTGGAGTGGCAGGACACCGAACACTGAAGCTTTCTTT.

The chain recombines TRBV19 with TRBJ1-2; D possibly corresponds to TRBD1 (5 bases). Deletions cut 5 bases from V and 9 bases from J, with 16 bases between. The CDR3 spans 13 residues. Germline V gives CDR1 LNHDA, CDR2 SQIVND (reference sequence). In DNA form, the CDR3 reads TGTGCCAGTAGTGTCGCGACAGTGGACCGCTACACCTTC. Translation: CASSVATVDRYTF.

This clone was seen only once. The chain combines TRBV20-1 with TRBJ1-2, with D unclear. This CDR3 comprises 10 residues. Trimming stripped 3 bases from V and 8 bases from J, with 7 bases between. Looked up from germline, CDR1 is DFQATT and CDR2 is SNEGSKA (reference sequence). CDR3: CSASNGGYTF. As DNA, the CDR3 is TGCAGTGCTAGTAACGGGGGCTACACCTTC.

The chain uses TRBV7-2 and TRBJ2-5; tentative D call: TRBD1 (5 bases). This CDR3 region has 15 residues. The V gene's germline CDR1 is SGHTA and CDR2 FQGNSA. V lost 4 bases to trimming and J lost 5 bases, with 17 bases between them. This chain's CDR3 is CASSSFQGTGETQYF. The CDR3, as DNA: TGTGCCAGCAGCTCATTTCAGGGTACCGGGGAGACCCAGTACTTC.

The genes are TRBV18 and TRBJ2-7; TRBD1 matches 9 bases. CDR3 length equals 15 residues. Germline V lookup: CDR1 KGHSH, CDR2 LQKENI. V lost 3 bases to trimming and J lost 2 bases; unmatched junction nucleotides: 5. CDR3 sequence: CASSPGQGTTYEQYF. The DNA for the CDR3 is TGTGCCAGCTCACCTGGACAGGGGACAACCTACGAGCAGTACTTC. Together with reference TRBV18 and TRBJ2-7, the CDR3 gives the full variable domain: NAGVMQNPRHLVRRRGQEARLRCSPMKGHSHVYWYRQLPEEGLKFMVYLQKENIIDESGMPKERFSAEFPKEGPSILRIQQVVRGDSAAYFCASSPGQGTTYEQYFGPGTRLTVT.

With respect to this clone: One junction end does not reproduce the germline sequence, and a read error may be involved. The V and J genes are TRBV6-6 and TRBJ2-7, with a possible D match to TRBD2 (7 bases). The CDR3 extends over 14 amino acids. Germline CDR1 is MNHNY and CDR2 is SVGAGI (reference sequence). CDR3 bases: TGTGCCAGCAGTTACGGGGGGGCCTCCCACGAGCAGTACTTC. Translation gives CASSYGGASHEQYF.

The chain carries TRBV10-3 and TRBJ2-7, with TRBD2 as a possible D gene (5 bases). Germline V gives CDR1 ENHRY, CDR2 SYGVKD. Trimming cost V 2 bases and J 3 bases, with 14 bases left between them. The CDR3 covers 15 residues. The CDR3 spells CAISERWGAVYEQYF. The CDR3 DNA reads as TGTGCCATCAGTGAGCGTTGGGGAGCCGTCTACGAGCAGTACTTC.

This chain uses TRBV5-6 with TRBJ1-2; a weak D match, TRBD1 (6 bases). Germline V gene data show CDR1 as SGHDT and CDR2 as YYEEEE. The CDR3 is made up of 14 amino acids. The ends were cut back, 0 bases at V and 4 bases at J, with 10 bases in the middle. This CDR3 is CASSLEMGAYGYTF. Written as DNA, the CDR3 is TGTGCCAGCAGCTTGGAAATGGGGGCCTATGGCTACACCTTC.

The chain uses TRBV28 and TRBJ1-2; the match to TRBD1 covers 8 bases. The CDR3 is made up of 15 amino acids. Per germline, CDR1 MDHEN and CDR2 SYDVKM. V trimming: 4 bases; J trimming: 7 bases; junction bases outside the gene matches: 11. CDR3: CASSSQTGVGGGYTF. The CDR3 coding sequence is TGTGCCAGCAGTTCGCAGACAGGGGTCGGAGGTGGCTACACCTTC.

V usage is TRBV7-3 and J usage is TRBJ2-1; TRBD2 matches at 9 bases. The trim removed 3 bases at V and 8 bases at J, leaving 8 bases unmatched. The CDR3 is made up of 15 amino acids. Per germline, CDR1 SGHTA and CDR2 FQGTGA. The CDR3 reads CASSFNMGLAHEQFF. The CDR3 coding sequence is TGTGCCAGCAGCTTCAACATGGGACTAGCACATGAGCAGTTCTTC.